This is a list of T cell receptor beta chains from one sample in a study of CD8 T cells in Susac syndrome. MiXCR, applied by TCRdb to the immunoSEQ multiplex PCR reads, yields one record per CDR3 protein. The sample gives about 90,000 distinct CDR3 sequences, over 80% of which show up once; 0.3% to 0.4% is in the top ten. Sequencing was carried out using CD8+ T cells from PBMCs. These receptor sequences come from a human donor in good health. The CDR3 runs from the conserved cysteine through the conserved F or W. D genes are given only for firm matches. Some rows have no size entry. The others give once, few or many, or a class for an expanded clone.

v_call: TRBV30
d_call: NA
j_call: TRBJ2-4
clone_size: NA
cdr3_aa: CAWSRKVAKNIQYF
cdr3_nt: TGTGCCTGGAGTAGAAAGGTGGCCAAAAACATTCAGTACTTC

v_call: TRBV19
d_call: TRBD1
j_call: TRBJ2-7
clone_size: NA
cdr3_aa: CATREGAIGYEQYF
cdr3_nt: TGTGCCACCCGAGAGGGGGCCATAGGCTACGAGCAGTACTTC

v_call: TRBV9
d_call: NA
j_call: TRBJ2-7
clone_size: once
cdr3_aa: CASSGDYEQYF
cdr3_nt: TGTGCCAGCAGTGGTGACTACGAGCAGTACTTC

v_call: TRBV27
d_call: NA
j_call: TRBJ1-5
clone_size: NA
cdr3_aa: CASSLSWTPNQPQHF
cdr3_nt: TGTGCCAGCAGTTTATCCTGGACACCGAATCAGCCCCAGCATTTT

v_call: TRBV19
d_call: NA
j_call: TRBJ2-2
clone_size: NA
cdr3_aa: CASQTQDGELFF
cdr3_nt: TGTGCCAGTCAAACTCAAGACGGGGAGCTGTTTTTT

v_call: TRBV7-3
d_call: NA
j_call: TRBJ2-6
clone_size: NA
cdr3_aa: CASGLKNVLTF
cdr3_nt: TGTGCCAGCGGGTTAAAAAACGTCCTGACTTTC

v_call: TRBV19
d_call: TRBD1
j_call: TRBJ2-6
clone_size: NA
cdr3_aa: CASSHRDRGISGANVLTF
cdr3_nt: TGTGCCAGTAGTCACCGGGACAGGGGGATCTCTGGGGCCAACGTCCTGACTTTC

v_call: TRBV19
d_call: TRBD1
j_call: TRBJ2-7
clone_size: NA
cdr3_aa: CASSIGQGEFYEQYF
cdr3_nt: TGTGCCAGTAGTATTGGTCAGGGGGAATTCTACGAGCAGTACTTC

v_call: TRBV7-6
d_call: TRBD2
j_call: TRBJ2-7
clone_size: NA
cdr3_aa: CASSLGLAGAYEQYF
cdr3_nt: TGTGCCAGCAGCTTAGGTCTAGCGGGCGCGTACGAGCAGTACTTC

v_call: TRBV7-9
d_call: NA
j_call: TRBJ1-6
clone_size: NA
cdr3_aa: CASSLEIGGVNSPLHF
cdr3_nt: TGTGCCAGCAGCTTAGAAATAGGAGGGGTTAATTCACCCCTCCACTTT

v_call: TRBV9
d_call: TRBD1
j_call: TRBJ1-2
clone_size: once
cdr3_aa: CASSVGTAVYGYTF
cdr3_nt: TGTGCCAGCAGCGTGGGGACAGCGGTTTATGGCTACACCTTC

v_call: TRBV27
d_call: TRBD1
j_call: TRBJ1-1
clone_size: NA
cdr3_aa: CASSLSGTGPNTEAFF
cdr3_nt: TGTGCCAGCAGTTTATCCGGGACAGGGCCGAACACTGAAGCTTTCTTT

v_call: TRBV9
d_call: NA
j_call: TRBJ1-5
clone_size: once
cdr3_aa: CASSPGPKGNQPQHF
cdr3_nt: TGTGCCAGCAGCCCGGGACCTAAGGGCAATCAGCCCCAGCATTTT

v_call: TRBV13
d_call: NA
j_call: TRBJ1-5
clone_size: NA
cdr3_aa: CASRSRDSNQPQHF
cdr3_nt: TGTGCCAGCAGATCCAGGGATAGCAATCAGCCCCAGCATTTT

v_call: TRBV20-1
d_call: NA
j_call: TRBJ1-1
clone_size: NA
cdr3_aa: CSARDSLVGGEAFF
cdr3_nt: TGCAGTGCTAGAGATAGTTTAGTGGGGGGTGAAGCTTTCTTT